Sequencing of this T cell receptor beta chain was carried out in a study of blood T cells in healthy people across ages. In this sample, this clonotype turned up a few times. The antigen is undetermined. A J-beta primer mix and a sample-barcoded 5' primer were used in a second PCR of roughly 7 to 12 cycles. A tag from a template-switch adaptor with 12 random nucleotides marked each cDNA molecule. TCRdb fed the 5' RACE reads into MiXCR, producing one record per CDR3 protein. The data contain under 1,100,000 distinct CDR3 sequences, 20% to 25% of them singletons. Study observations and caveats: PBMCs left unsorted prevented a conclusive naive versus antigen-experienced comparison.

The CDR3 runs 15 residues. Germline CDR1 reads SQVTM; CDR2 reads ANQGSEA. The sample was also reused in another study, on T cells of mothers and their children. In that study: Similar thymic selection effects on TCR recombination output appear in pairs, both related and unrelated.

Sequenced material: blood. The clonotype was recovered from a girl aged 2 to 9 in good health. The chain couples TRBV29-1 to TRBJ2-5; 7 bases are shared with TRBD2. The DNA end lines up better with TRBJ2-7; the J call may be wrong. The CDR3 spells CSAPGEGPTSYEQYF. The CDR3 DNA sequence: TGCAGCGCCCCTGGGGAGGGGCCCACCTCCTACGAGCAGTACTTC.